This passage covers 27 T cell receptor beta chains from one sample sequenced in a study of metastatic and nonmetastatic thyroid tumors. With MiXCR, TCRdb called clones anew from the PCR reads. The repertoire consists of about 32,000 clones, with around 20% occurring once and the leading ten covering around 8.5%. Ahead of thyroid surgery, no patient had received treatment of any kind. The specimen was blood. These receptors all stem from a female donor with papillary thyroid cancer or a benign thyroid nodule (not recorded which). Some clones in this sample may be carry-over from other donors' samples.

There are a few counts of this clone. In nucleotides, the CDR3 is TGTGCCACCAGTGACCTACAGGGTAGCTCCTACAATGAGCAGTTCTTC. Its translation is CATSDLQGSSYNEQFF. V usage is TRBV24-1 and J usage is TRBJ2-1; maybe TRBD1 (6 bases). Germline V CDR1 and CDR2: KGHDR, SFDVKD. The CDR3 has 16 amino acids. The V gene lost 4 bases and the J gene lost 0 bases, with 12 bases spanning the gap.

J is TRBJ2-6 and V is TRBV4-2, with 14 bases lining up with TRBD2. Germline V lookup: CDR1 LGHNA, CDR2 YNFKEQ. The CDR3 spans 20 residues. J was trimmed by 1 base and V by 4 bases; bases with no gene match: 9. CDR3 residues: CASSRRLGLAGESGANVLTF. Here the CDR3 DNA reads TGTGCCAGCAGCCGACGACTGGGACTAGCGGGAGAATCTGGGGCCAACGTCCTGACTTTC.

V and J are TRBV6-1 and TRBJ1-3, with no clear D. The V gene lost 11 bases and the J gene lost 3 bases, with 8 bases spanning the gap. The length of the CDR3 is 11 residues. Germline CDR1 reads MNHNS; CDR2 reads SASEGT. Written as DNA, the CDR3 is TGTGCCGGTGTTTATGGAAACACCATATATTTT. It yields the protein CAGVYGNTIYF.

This clone is medium-sized. The rearrangement links TRBV5-5 to TRBJ1-6; 7 bases are a match to TRBD1. Germline-derived CDR1 and CDR2 are SGHKS and YYEKEE (reference sequence). The CDR3 has 14 amino acids. After removal of 4 bases from V and 9 bases from J, the junction contained 7 bases not matched to a gene. CDR3 in DNA: TGTGCCAGCAGCCAAACAGGGGACAGTTCACCCCTCCACTTT. Translation: CASSQTGDSSPLHF.

The rearrangement links TRBV9 to TRBJ2-6; 7 bases fit TRBD1. Trimming cost V 0 bases and J 2 bases; bases outside gene matches: 17. The CDR3 is 21 amino acids. Germline assignment: CDR1 SGDLS and CDR2 YYNGEE. CDR3 protein: CASSVETNRDSAFPGANVLTF. CDR3 DNA: TGTGCCAGCAGCGTAGAAACTAATCGGGACAGCGCTTTTCCTGGGGCCAACGTCCTGACTTTC. The full variable domain, rest sourced from reference TRBV9 and TRBJ2-6, is DSGVTQTPKHLITATGQRVTLRCSPRSGDLSVYWYQQSLDQGLQFLIQYYNGEERAKGNILERFSAQQFPDLHSELNLSSLELGDSALYFCASSVETNRDSAFPGANVLTFGAGSRLTVL.

This clone was seen ten or more times. Since no conserved phenylalanine or tryptophan closes the CDR3, a read error is the likely cause. This chain links TRBV9 with TRBJ2-2; no firm D call. Per the germline V gene, CDR1 is SGDLS and CDR2 is YYNGEE. This CDR3 region has 16 residues. The ends were cut back, 1 base at V and 1 base at J, with 11 bases in the middle. The CDR3 coding sequence is TGTGCCAGCAGCGTAATGGGTACAATGAACACCGGGGAGCTGTTTCTT. It specifies CASSVMGTMNTGELFL.

This clone was detected only a few times. V gene TRBV24-1 combines with J gene TRBJ2-5; the D gene is possibly TRBD2 (5 bases). The CDR3 spans 14 residues. Trimming shortened V by 12 bases and J by 5 bases, and 21 bases separated the two germline ends. The V gene's germline CDR1 is KGHDR and CDR2 SFDVKD. In nucleotides, the CDR3 is TGTGCCTCCTCCCCCGGGGATGGTCGGGAGACCCAGTACTTC. This codes for CASSPGDGRETQYF.

The chain combines TRBV7-8 with TRBJ2-2; 13 positions match TRBD2. Germline-derived CDR1 and CDR2 are SGHVS and FQNEAQ. This CDR3 spans 17 amino acids. The V and J ends lost 5 bases and 1 base, in that order; junction bases with no gene match: 4. The CDR3 loop reads CASSPRTSGGNTGELFF. The CDR3 bases are TGTGCCAGCAGCCCACGGACTAGCGGGGGGAACACCGGGGAGCTGTTTTTT.

The chain carries TRBV20-1 and TRBJ2-3, with D perhaps TRBD2 (7 bases). Deletions cut 0 bases from V and 3 bases from J, with 19 bases between. CDR1 is DFQATT and CDR2 is SNEGSKA in the germline V gene (reference sequence). This CDR3 region has 17 residues. CDR3 protein: CSARDWVEGGQTDTQYF. The CDR3 DNA follows: TGCAGTGCTAGAGATTGGGTGGAGGGGGGGCAAACAGATACGCAGTATTTT.

The rearrangement joins TRBV28 to TRBJ1-6; possibly TRBD1 for D (6 bases). The length of the CDR3 is 14 residues. Trimming stripped 6 bases from V and 8 bases from J, with 14 bases between. The germline V gene encodes CDR1 MDHEN and CDR2 SYDVKM. The CDR3 sequence is CASRLPGGDSPLHF. The CDR3 DNA reads as TGTGCCAGCAGACTCCCGGGGGGCGATTCACCCCTCCACTTT.

In its sample, this clone is medium-sized. The V gene is TRBV12-3 or TRBV12-4, the J gene TRBJ1-6, with 7 bases lining up with TRBD1. V lost 5 bases and J lost 8; bases outside the gene matches: 3. The CDR3 is made up of 13 amino acids. The CDR3 bases are TGTGCCAGCAGTCCTACAGGGGATTCACCCCTCCACTTT. The encoded protein is CASSPTGDSPLHF.

This clone was found many times. The V and J genes are TRBV6-1 and TRBJ2-5; the D gene could be TRBD1 or TRBD2 (6 bases each). Trimming shortened V by 6 bases and J by 2 bases, and 16 bases separated the two germline ends. Germline CDR1 MNHNS, CDR2 SASEGT. The CDR3 runs 15 residues. The CDR3 region is CASSPRGGIQETQYF. The CDR3, as DNA: TGTGCCAGCAGCCCAAGAGGGGGGATACAAGAGACCCAGTACTTC.

The chain employs TRBV20-1 and TRBJ2-2; D tentatively fits TRBD1 or TRBD2 (5 bases each). The CDR3 spans 14 residues. Trimming removed 6 bases at V and 0 bases at J, with 11 bases between. Germline V gene lookup returns CDR1 DFQATT and CDR2 SNEGSKA (reference sequence). CDR3 in amino acids: CSAGTAANTGELFF. CDR3 in DNA: TGCAGTGCCGGGACGGCCGCGAACACCGGGGAGCTGTTTTTT.

This clone was observed at least ten times. The V and J genes are TRBV12-3 or TRBV12-4 and TRBJ2-2, with a possible D match to TRBD2 (6 bases). The CDR3 loop spans 16 amino acids. V shed 8 bases and J shed 4 bases, with 20 bases lying between them. The CDR3 reads CASGLLARYRTGELFF. CDR3 bases: TGTGCCAGCGGGCTACTAGCTAGATATCGCACCGGGGAGCTGTTTTTT.

This clone showed up many times. The J gene is TRBJ2-1, the V gene TRBV27; D is tentatively TRBD1 or TRBD2 (5 bases each). Germline CDR1 and CDR2: MNHEY and SMNVEV (reference sequence). This CDR3 has 16 residues. Between the trimmed V and J ends, which lost 1 base and 2 bases, there was a span of 12 bases. The DNA of the CDR3 is TGTGCCAGCAGTTTATTGGGACGGTCAGCCTACAATGAGCAGTTCTTC. The encoded protein is CASSLLGRSAYNEQFF.

Many counts were recorded for this clone. The chain carries TRBV20-1 and TRBJ2-1, with 10 bases fitting TRBD1. The CDR3 is 14 residues long. With V trimmed by 3 bases and J by 8 bases, 7 bases remained unmatched. Germline V lookup: CDR1 DFQATT, CDR2 SNEGSKA (reference sequence). CDR3 nucleotides: TGCAGTGCTAGGCATGTGACAGGGGGCGATGAGCAGTTCTTC. It is translated as CSARHVTGGDEQFF.

This clone was detected only a few times. The chain recombines TRBV6-1 with TRBJ1-1; D possibly corresponds to TRBD1 (5 bases). CDR1 is MNHNS and CDR2 is SASEGT in the germline V gene. The V end lost 5 bases, the J end lost 1 base, and 8 bases lay between the germline ends. CDR3 length: 13 residues. CDR3 coding DNA: TGTGCCAGCAGTAGGGGTGGGAACACTGAAGCTTTCTTT. Its protein product is CASSRGGNTEAFF.

CDR3 bases: TGTGCCAGCAGCCACGGGACAGGGTACGAAAAACTGTTTTTT. Translating gives CASSHGTGYEKLFF. The V call is TRBV3-1, the J call TRBJ1-4; 9 bases fit TRBD1. Unmatched junction bases numbered 4, after V lost 3 bases and J lost 8 bases. Germline assignment: CDR1 LGHDT and CDR2 YNNKEL (reference sequence). This CDR3 is built from 14 residues.

This clone was seen a handful of times. A much larger clone lies a single base off, so this may be a read error. This CDR3 is also generated by other DNA sequences in the sample. The J gene is TRBJ1-2, the V gene TRBV7-8; D call uncertain. Germline lookup yields CDR1 SGHVS and CDR2 FQNEAQ. The CDR3 spans 14 residues. Between the trimmed V and J ends, which lost 5 bases and 7 bases, there was a span of 17 bases. The CDR3 DNA follows: TGTGCCAGCAGCCCGGGCTCACTGAGTCGTGGCTACACCTTC. This encodes CASSPGSLSRGYTF.

This clone was detected only a few times. The J gene is TRBJ2-1, the V gene TRBV6-1; a weak D match, TRBD2 (6 bases). Germline CDR1 reads MNHNS; CDR2 reads SASEGT. Trimming cost V 4 bases and J 9 bases, with 16 bases left between them. There are 14 residues in the CDR3. CDR3 nucleotide sequence: TGTGCCAGCAGTGGGATAGTGGGAGGTGGTGAGCAGTTCTTC. It yields the protein CASSGIVGGGEQFF.

The V and J genes are TRBV12-3 or TRBV12-4 and TRBJ1-1; TRBD1 agrees at 7 bases. The junction had 9 bases not matched to a gene; V was cut back by 7 bases and J by 1 base. The CDR3 totals 15 residues. CDR3 bases: TGTGCCAGCACCAGGACAGGTTATAAGAACACTGAAGCTTTCTTT. It translates to CASTRTGYKNTEAFF.

This clone has a count of ten or more. Being one base from a much bigger clone, this may be a read error. The chain uses TRBV28 and TRBJ1-2; 7 nucleotides align to TRBD1. The CDR3 totals 15 residues. From germline, CDR1 is MDHEN and CDR2 SYDVKM. The CDR3 DNA sequence: TGTGCCGGCAGCCCTGGGGACAGAACCCGGTATGGCTACACCTTC. Its protein product is CAGSPGDRTRYGYTF.

This chain joins TRBV11-1 and TRBJ2-2; D uncertain. This CDR3 has 14 amino acids. Germline V gene lookup returns CDR1 SGHAT and CDR2 FQDESV (reference sequence). Deletions cut 3 bases from V and 4 bases from J, with 9 bases between. Written as DNA, the CDR3 is TGTGCCAGCAGCTTCAGTGCCGGCACCGGGGAGCTGTTTTTT. Its protein is CASSFSAGTGELFF. Variable domain in full (rest from reference TRBV11-1 and TRBJ2-2): EAEVAQSPRYKITEKSQAVAFWCDPISGHATLYWYRQILGQGPELLVQFQDESVVDDSQLPKDRFSAERLKGVDSTLKIQPAELGDSAMYLCASSFSAGTGELFFGEGSRLTVL.

This clone was recorded only once. V usage is TRBV5-1 and J usage is TRBJ2-7; possibly TRBD1 for D (5 bases). V dropped 7 bases and J dropped 3 bases, with 11 bases sitting between them. Germline V gives CDR1 SGHRS, CDR2 YFSETQ. The CDR3 is 12 amino acids. CDR3 nucleotides: TGCGCCAGCCAAGGGGCTCTCTACGAGCAGTACTTC. This sequence encodes CASQGALYEQYF.

This clone has a count of ten or more. The rearrangement links TRBV19 to TRBJ1-1; D unresolved. The CDR3 runs to 13 residues. CDR1 and CDR2 from the germline V gene are LNHDA and SQIVND (reference sequence). V lost 1 base and J lost 0, with 3 bases in between. CDR3 protein: CASSIVVNTEAFF. CDR3 nucleotides: TGTGCCAGTAGTATAGTAGTGAACACTGAAGCTTTCTTT.

This clone is labeled as medium-sized. CDR3 sequence (DNA): TGTGCCAGCAGCGTAGCCTATTCTCTCATGGGGGGAGTTGCCGATGAGCAGTTCTTC. This sequence encodes CASSVAYSLMGGVADEQFF. The rearrangement joins TRBV9 to TRBJ2-1, with D possibly matching TRBD2 (6 bases). CDR1 and CDR2 from the germline V gene are SGDLS and YYNGEE. This CDR3 comprises 19 residues. Trimming took 0 bases from V and 8 from J, leaving 27 bases between them. Drawing the rest from reference TRBV9 and TRBJ2-1, the complete variable domain is DSGVTQTPKHLITATGQRVTLRCSPRSGDLSVYWYQQSLDQGLQFLIQYYNGEERAKGNILERFSAQQFPDLHSELNLSSLELGDSALYFCASSVAYSLMGGVADEQFFGPGTRLTVL.

This clone was counted ten times or more. The V gene is TRBV7-3, the J gene TRBJ1-1; D is uncertain. The V end lost 2 bases, the J end lost 4 bases, and 5 bases lay between the germline ends. CDR1 and CDR2 (germline): SGHTA, FQGTGA. The CDR3 is made up of 12 amino acids. In DNA, the CDR3 is TGTGCCAGCAGCTTAGGGTCCACTGAAGCTTTCTTT. This codes for CASSLGSTEAFF.